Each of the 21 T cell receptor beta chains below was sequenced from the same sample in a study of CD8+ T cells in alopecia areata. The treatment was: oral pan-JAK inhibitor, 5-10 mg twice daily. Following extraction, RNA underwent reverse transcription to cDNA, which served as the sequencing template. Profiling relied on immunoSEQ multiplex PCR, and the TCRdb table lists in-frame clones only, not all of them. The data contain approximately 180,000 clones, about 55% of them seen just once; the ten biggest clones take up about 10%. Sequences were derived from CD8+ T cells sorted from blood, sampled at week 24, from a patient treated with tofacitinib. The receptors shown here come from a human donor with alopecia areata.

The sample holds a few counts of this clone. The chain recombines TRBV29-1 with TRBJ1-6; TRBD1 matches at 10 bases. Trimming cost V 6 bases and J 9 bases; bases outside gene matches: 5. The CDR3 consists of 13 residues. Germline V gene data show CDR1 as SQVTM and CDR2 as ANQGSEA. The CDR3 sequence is CSVGTGEISPLHF. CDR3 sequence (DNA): TGCAGCGTGGGGACAGGGGAGATTTCACCCCTCCACTTT.

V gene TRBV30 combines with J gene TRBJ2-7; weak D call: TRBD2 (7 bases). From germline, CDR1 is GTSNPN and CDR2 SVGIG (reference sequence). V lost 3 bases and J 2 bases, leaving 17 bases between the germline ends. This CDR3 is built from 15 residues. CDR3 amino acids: CAWSRGRGHTYEQYF. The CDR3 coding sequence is TGTGCCTGGAGCCGGGGGCGGGGGCACACCTACGAGCAGTACTTC.

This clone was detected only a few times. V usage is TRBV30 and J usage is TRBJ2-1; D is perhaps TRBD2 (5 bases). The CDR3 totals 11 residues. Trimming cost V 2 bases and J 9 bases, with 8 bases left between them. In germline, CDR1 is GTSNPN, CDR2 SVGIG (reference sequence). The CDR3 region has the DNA TGTGCCTGGAGTTTTGGGAGTGAGCAGTTCTTC. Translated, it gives CAWSFGSEQFF. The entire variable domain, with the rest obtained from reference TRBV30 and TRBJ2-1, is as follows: SQTIHQWPATLVQPVGSPLSLECTVEGTSNPNLYWYRQAAGRGLQLLFYSVGIGQISSEVPQNLSASRPQDRQFILSSKKLLLSDSGFYLCAWSFGSEQFFGPGTRLTVL.

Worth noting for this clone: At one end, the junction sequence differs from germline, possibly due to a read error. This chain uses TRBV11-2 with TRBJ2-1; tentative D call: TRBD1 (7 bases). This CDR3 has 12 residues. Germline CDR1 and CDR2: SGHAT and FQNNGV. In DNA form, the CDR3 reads TGTGCCAGCAGCCCAGGCGGGAAGGGGGCGATCTTC. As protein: CASSPGGKGAIF.

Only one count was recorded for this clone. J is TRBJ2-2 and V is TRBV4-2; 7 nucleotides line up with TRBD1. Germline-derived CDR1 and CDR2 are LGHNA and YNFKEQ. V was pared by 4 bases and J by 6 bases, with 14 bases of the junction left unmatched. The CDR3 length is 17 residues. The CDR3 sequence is CASSPSTGTVGPGELFF. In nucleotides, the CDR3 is TGTGCCAGCAGCCCGTCTACCGGGACAGTTGGCCCCGGGGAGCTGTTTTTT.

The CDR3 nucleotides read TGTGCCAGCAGTGAAGGTCGGGGACAGGGCGAATCACCCCTCCACTTT. It codes for CASSEGRGQGESPLHF. This sequence joins TRBV2 and TRBJ1-6, with TRBD1 matching over 9 bases. The junction had 8 bases not matched to a gene; V was cut back by 1 base and J by 10 bases. The CDR3 totals 16 residues. CDR1 and CDR2 (germline): SNHLY, FYNNEI. Full variable domain (rest looked up from reference TRBV2 and TRBJ1-6): EPEVTQTPSHQVTQMGQEVILRCVPISNHLYFYWYRQILGQKVEFLVSFYNNEISEKSEIFDDQFSVERPDGSNFTLKIRSTKLEDSAMYFCASSEGRGQGESPLHFGNGTRLTVT.

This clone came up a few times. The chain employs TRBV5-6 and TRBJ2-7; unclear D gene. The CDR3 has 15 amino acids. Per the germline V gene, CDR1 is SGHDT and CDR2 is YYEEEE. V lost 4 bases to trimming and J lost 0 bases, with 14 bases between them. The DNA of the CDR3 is TGTGCCAGCAGCGCGGAACTATTCAACTCCTACGAGCAGTACTTC. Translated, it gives CASSAELFNSYEQYF.

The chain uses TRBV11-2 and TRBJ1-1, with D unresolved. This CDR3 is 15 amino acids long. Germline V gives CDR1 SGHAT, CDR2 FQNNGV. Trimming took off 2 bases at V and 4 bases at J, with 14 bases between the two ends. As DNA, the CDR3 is TGTGCCAGCAGCTTATGGCAGGAGTTGGTCACTGAAGCTTTCTTT. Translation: CASSLWQELVTEAFF.

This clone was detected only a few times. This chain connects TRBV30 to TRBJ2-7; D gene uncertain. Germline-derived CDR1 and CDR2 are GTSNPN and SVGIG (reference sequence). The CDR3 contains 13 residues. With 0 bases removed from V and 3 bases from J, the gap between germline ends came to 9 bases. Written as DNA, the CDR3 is TGTGCCTGGAGTGTTTCGCGGAGCTACGAGCAGTACTTC. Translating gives CAWSVSRSYEQYF.

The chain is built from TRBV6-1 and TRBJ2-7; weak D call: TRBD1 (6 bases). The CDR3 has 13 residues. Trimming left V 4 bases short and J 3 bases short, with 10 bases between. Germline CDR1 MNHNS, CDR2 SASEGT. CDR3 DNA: TGTGCCAGCAGTGGGTCCAGGGGCTACGAGCAGTACTTC. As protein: CASSGSRGYEQYF.

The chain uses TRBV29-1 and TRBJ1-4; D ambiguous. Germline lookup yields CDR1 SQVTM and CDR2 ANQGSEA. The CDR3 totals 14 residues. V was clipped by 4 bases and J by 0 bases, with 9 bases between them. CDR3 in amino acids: CSVVGGATNEKLFF. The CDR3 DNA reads TGCAGCGTTGTGGGTGGCGCAACTAATGAAAAACTGTTTTTT. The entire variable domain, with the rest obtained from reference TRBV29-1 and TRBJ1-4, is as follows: SAVISQKPSRDICQRGTSLTIQCQVDSQVTMMFWYRQQPGQSLTLIATANQGSEATYESGFVIDKFPISRPNLTFSTLTVSNMSPEDSSIYLCSVVGGATNEKLFFGSGTQLSVL.

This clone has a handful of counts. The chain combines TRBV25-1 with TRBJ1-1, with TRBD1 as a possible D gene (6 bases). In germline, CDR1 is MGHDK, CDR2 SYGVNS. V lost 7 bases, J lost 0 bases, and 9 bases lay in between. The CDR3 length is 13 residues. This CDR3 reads CASTDSMNTEAFF. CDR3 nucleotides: TGTGCCAGCACGGACAGCATGAACACTGAAGCTTTCTTT.

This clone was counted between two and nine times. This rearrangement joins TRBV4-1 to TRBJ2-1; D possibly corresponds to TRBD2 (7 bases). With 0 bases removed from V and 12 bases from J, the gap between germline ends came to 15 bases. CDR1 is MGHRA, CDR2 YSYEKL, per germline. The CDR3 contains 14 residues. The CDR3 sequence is CASSQDRGGLGQFF. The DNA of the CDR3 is TGCGCCAGCAGCCAAGATAGGGGGGGGCTGGGGCAGTTCTTC.

The CDR3 protein is CASSPSSGTTNYGYTF. The CDR3 bases are TGTGCCAGCAGCCCTAGTAGTGGGACCACTAACTATGGCTACACCTTC. The chain carries TRBV11-2 and TRBJ1-2; possibly TRBD1 for D (5 bases). CDR1 SGHAT and CDR2 FQNNGV come from the germline V gene. V dropped 5 bases and J dropped 0 bases, with 16 bases sitting between them. The CDR3 extends over 16 amino acids.

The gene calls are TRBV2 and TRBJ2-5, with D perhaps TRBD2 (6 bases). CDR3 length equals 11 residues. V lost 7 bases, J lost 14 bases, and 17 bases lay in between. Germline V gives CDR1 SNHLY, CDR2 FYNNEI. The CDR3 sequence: CASIGVRGLYF. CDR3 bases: TGTGCCAGCATCGGCGTGAGGGGACTTTACTTC.

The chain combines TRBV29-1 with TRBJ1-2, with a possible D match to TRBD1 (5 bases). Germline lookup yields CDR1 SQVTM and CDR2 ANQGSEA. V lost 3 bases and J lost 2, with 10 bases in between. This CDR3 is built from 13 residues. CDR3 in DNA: TGCAGCGTTGATCACAGGACGAACTATGGCTACACCTTC. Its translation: CSVDHRTNYGYTF.

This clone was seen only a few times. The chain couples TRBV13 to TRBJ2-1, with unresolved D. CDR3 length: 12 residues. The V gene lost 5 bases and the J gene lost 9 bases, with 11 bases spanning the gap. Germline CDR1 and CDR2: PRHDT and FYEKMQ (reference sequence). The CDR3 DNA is TGTGCCAGCAGCCCCCTAAGGGCTGAGCAGTTCTTC. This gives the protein CASSPLRAEQFF.

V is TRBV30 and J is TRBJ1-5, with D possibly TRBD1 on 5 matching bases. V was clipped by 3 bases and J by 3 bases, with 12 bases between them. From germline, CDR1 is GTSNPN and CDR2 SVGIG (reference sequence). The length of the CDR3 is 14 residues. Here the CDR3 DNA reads TGTGCCTGGAGCCCCGGGGGATACAATCAGCCCCAGCATTTT. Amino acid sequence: CAWSPGGYNQPQHF.

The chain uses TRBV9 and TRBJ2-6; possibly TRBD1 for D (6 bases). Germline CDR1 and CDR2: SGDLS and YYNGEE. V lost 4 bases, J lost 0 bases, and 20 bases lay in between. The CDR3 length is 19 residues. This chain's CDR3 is CASSHGSGTYDSGANVLTF. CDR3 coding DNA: TGTGCCAGCAGCCACGGTTCTGGGACATATGACTCTGGGGCCAACGTCCTGACTTTC.

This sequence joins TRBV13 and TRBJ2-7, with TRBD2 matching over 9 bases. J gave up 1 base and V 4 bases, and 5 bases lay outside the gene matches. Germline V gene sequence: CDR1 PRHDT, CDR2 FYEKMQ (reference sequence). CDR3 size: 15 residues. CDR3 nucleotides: TGTGCCAGCAGCTCGAGCGGGGGGTATTCCTACGAGCAGTACTTC. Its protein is CASSSSGGYSYEQYF.

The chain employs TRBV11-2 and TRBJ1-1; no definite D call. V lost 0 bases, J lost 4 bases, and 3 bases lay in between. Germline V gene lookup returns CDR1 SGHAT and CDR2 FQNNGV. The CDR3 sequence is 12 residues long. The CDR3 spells CASSLESTEAFF. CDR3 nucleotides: TGTGCCAGCAGCTTAGAGAGCACTGAAGCTTTCTTT.